This T cell receptor (beta chain) was identified in a study of CD8+CD57+ T cells in acquired aplastic anemia (dated by TCRdb to the late 2010s). About the investigation overall: A mean of about 3.2 ug of DNA, ranging from roughly 0.19 to 27.4 ug, was extracted from sorted CD4+ and CD8+ cells. CD8+CD57+ expansion was defined as frequency above the mean frequency observed in healthy subjects.

Ends included, the CDR3 has 14 residues. The only DNA kept is the CDR3, 42 bases in frame from the first base. The germline V gene sets CDR1 to SGHTA and CDR2 to FQGTGA. V has 5 bases trimmed and J has 7 bases trimmed; junction bases matching no gene number 3. Paper-wide results and their limitations: Although 25 to 30 CD8+ CDR3 sequences were shared by patients and controls, these sequences appeared highly expressed in patients and within the immunodominant clones of patients. No significant difference in CD8+ Simpson's diversity was found between patients and healthy controls (P=0.060).

Profiling of TCR beta VDJ combinations and CDR3 sequences used genomic DNA as the template. TCR repertoire sequencing was run on an Illumina HiSeq 2000. Regarding the original processing steps: TRBV/TRBJ rearrangement plots, CDR3 size and DJ length profiles, and Simpson's diversity index were used to evaluate the repertoires. Whichever DNA sequence was most abundant in the deep sequencing data was defined as the immunodominant clone. CDR3 amino acid sequences were checked for sharing across subjects and were also compared against the VDJdb database and published repertoires. TCRdb ran its own pipeline on the public reads, namely fastp trimming at Q25 and MiXCR clone calling, and kept in-frame beta chains. Each CDR3 protein appears once, grouped with its most common genes and DNA. TCRdb's processing, not the study's, gives the V and J calls here. This sample has just over 150,000 distinct CDR3 sequences in its table, and about 50% of those were observed once. The top ten clonotypes cover 30% to 40% of the sample.

To note about this clonotype: Its antigen is currently not known. A much larger clone lies one base from this, so it may be a read error. This CDR3 is missing its conserved last phenylalanine or tryptophan, likely due to a read error.

The patients picked for sequencing were ones in whom flow cytometry had shown an expansion of CD8+CD57+ cells. Every patient had a diagnosis of severe acquired aplastic anemia based on International Study of Aplastic Anemia and Agranulocytosis and Camitta criteria. No therapy had been received by the patients at the time of blood sampling. The study deep-sequenced TCR repertoires of sorted CD4+ and CD8+ blood T cells from severe aplastic anemia patients and healthy subjects. Patients were enrolled under clinicaltrials.gov protocols 00001620, 01623167, 00001397, 00071045, 00081523 and 00961064 in the USA. Ficoll-Paque density gradient centrifugation was used to isolate peripheral blood mononuclear cells. Before DNA extraction, CD4+ and CD8+ T cells were sorted by FACS or by magnetic beads.

This clonotype was obtained from a human donor with aplastic anemia. Sequenced: sorted CD4+, CD8+, or CD8+CD57+ T cells (not recorded which) from PBMCs. The chain is made from TRBV7-3 and TRBJ2-1; TRBD2 fits 12 bases in the junction. CDR3 region: CASSRLAGGNEQFL. The nucleotide sequence is given as TGTGCCAGCAGCCGTCTAGCGGGAGGGAATGAGCAGTTCCTC.